Below, 23 T cell receptor beta chains from the same sample are listed, as sequenced in a study of identical twins. TCRdb ran MiXCR on the 5' RACE reads and lists one entry per CDR3 protein. The repertoire holds under 1 million distinct CDR3 sequences, with roughly an eighth as singletons. The same data also contributed to another study, on yellow fever vaccine responses in identical twins.

Sequencing input: PBMCs. Receptors originate from a woman aged 18 to 35 in good health.

This clonotype was recorded a few times. V gene TRBV7-9 combines with J gene TRBJ2-3; tentative D call: TRBD2 (5 bases). With 3 bases removed from V and 2 bases from J, the gap between germline ends came to 12 bases. Germline CDR1 is SEHNR and CDR2 is FQNEAQ (reference sequence). CDR3 size: 15 residues. In DNA, the CDR3 is TGTGCCAGCAGCTTCAAGACTATGGTCACAGATACGCAGTATTTT. Translated, it gives CASSFKTMVTDTQYF.

This clonotype turned up a few times. The chain employs TRBV21-1 and TRBJ2-1; TRBD2 reflects the table's D call only, with no check against the DNA. TRBV21-1 is a pseudogene segment. The length of the CDR3 is 18 residues. CDR3 loop: CASSKALRLAGVGNEQFF. The CDR3, as DNA: TGTGCCAGCAGCAAAGCGCTGAGACTAGCGGGGGTTGGCAATGAGCAGTTCTTC.

Only a few counts were recorded for this clonotype. V and J are TRBV28 and TRBJ2-1, with D possibly being TRBD2 (6 bases). Trimming removed 7 bases from V and 6 bases from J, with 16 bases in between. The CDR3 has 14 residues. CDR1 MDHEN and CDR2 SYDVKM come from the germline V gene. The CDR3, as DNA: TGTGCCAGCATCCCCATGGGGCGGGGCAATGAGCAGTTCTTC. Translating gives CASIPMGRGNEQFF.

This clonotype has a count of ten or more. The V and J genes are TRBV3-1 and TRBJ1-5; D remains ambiguous. The CDR3 runs 14 residues. V lost 4 bases, J lost 4 bases, and 11 bases lay in between. The germline gives CDR1 LGHDT, CDR2 YNNKEL (reference sequence). CDR3 bases: TGTGCCAGCAGCCCCCAGTCTGGAAATCAGCCCCAGCATTTT. Translation gives CASSPQSGNQPQHF.

This clonotype was detected only a few times. The chain carries TRBV2 and TRBJ2-1; possibly TRBD2 for D (7 bases). The CDR3 extends over 15 amino acids. From germline, CDR1 is SNHLY and CDR2 FYNNEI. V lost 7 bases, J lost 2 bases, and 15 bases lay in between. The CDR3 spells CASNRGAGAYNEQFF. CDR3 DNA sequence: TGTGCCAGCAATCGGGGGGCGGGGGCCTACAATGAGCAGTTCTTC.

This clonotype has a count of ten or more. The junction does not match germline at one end; this may be a read error. V usage is TRBV7-9 and J usage is TRBJ1-4; no reliable D call. Germline CDR1 is SEHNR and CDR2 is FQNEAQ (reference sequence). The CDR3 totals 14 residues. The CDR3 nucleotides read TGCGCCAGCAGCCTGGGAGGTGCTAATGAAAAACTGTTTTTT. Amino acid sequence: CASSLGGANEKLFF.

The chain links TRBV6-1 to TRBJ2-2, with D tentatively TRBD2 (7 bases). Per germline, CDR1 MNHNS and CDR2 SASEGT. The V gene lost 7 bases and the J gene lost 2 bases, with 17 bases spanning the gap. The CDR3 has 16 residues. CDR3 protein: CASTKLSGTNTGELFF. CDR3 DNA: TGTGCCAGCACCAAACTCAGCGGGACAAACACCGGGGAGCTGTTTTTT.

This chain connects TRBV15 to TRBJ2-3, with TRBD2 matching 7 bases. Germline V gene data show CDR1 as LNHNV and CDR2 as YYDKDF (reference sequence). Losses at the gene ends were 5 bases for V and 5 bases for J; bases not matched to a gene: 10. This CDR3 is built from 15 residues. Written as DNA, the CDR3 is TGTGCCACCAGCTCGAAGCGGGACGGGGGAGATACGCAGTATTTT. Protein sequence: CATSSKRDGGDTQYF.

This clonotype occurred a few times. V gene TRBV28 combines with J gene TRBJ2-7; 8 positions match TRBD2. Germline V gene data show CDR1 as MDHEN and CDR2 as SYDVKM. The trim removed 5 bases at V and 0 bases at J, leaving 6 bases unmatched. This CDR3 is 15 amino acids long. The CDR3 nucleotides read TGTGCCAGCAGTCCACAGGGACTAGTCTCCTACGAGCAGTACTTC. As protein: CASSPQGLVSYEQYF.

V usage is TRBV7-2 and J usage is TRBJ2-2; no reliable D call. Deletions cut 2 bases from V and 6 bases from J, with 13 bases between. CDR1 SGHTA and CDR2 FQGNSA come from the germline V gene. The CDR3 is made up of 15 amino acids. The chain's CDR3 is CASSLFSFEAGELFF. In DNA, the CDR3 is TGTGCCAGCAGCTTATTTAGCTTTGAGGCCGGGGAGCTGTTTTTT.

The table lists this clonotype with a few counts. The V and J genes are TRBV3-1 and TRBJ2-1; 7 positions match TRBD2. Germline lookup yields CDR1 LGHDT and CDR2 YNNKEL (reference sequence). The V segment lost 2 bases and the J segment 2 bases; nucleotides outside the gene matches: 6. The CDR3 runs 16 residues. This CDR3 reads CASSQRSGTTYNEQFF. CDR3 nucleotide sequence: TGTGCCAGCAGCCAACGATCCGGGACTACCTACAATGAGCAGTTCTTC.

The table lists this clonotype with a few counts. The genes are TRBV11-1 and TRBJ2-3, with 7 bases that match TRBD2. J lost 0 bases, V lost 5 bases, and 14 bases had no gene match. The CDR3 contains 18 residues. From germline, CDR1 is SGHAT and CDR2 FQDESV (reference sequence). The CDR3 DNA reads as TGTGCCAGCAGCAAAAAGGGCGGGAGAGATTCTAGCACAGATACGCAGTATTTT. It translates to CASSKKGGRDSSTDTQYF.

This clonotype was observed a handful of times. The V call is TRBV10-3, the J call TRBJ2-1; the match to TRBD2 covers 7 bases. J gave up 8 bases and V 8 bases, and 6 bases lay outside the gene matches. Germline V gives CDR1 ENHRY, CDR2 SYGVKD. CDR3 length equals 12 residues. CDR3 loop: CAIGRALDEQFF. The CDR3 nucleotides are TGTGCCATCGGGAGGGCCCTCGATGAGCAGTTCTTC.

Ten or more counts support this clonotype. This chain connects TRBV21-1 to TRBJ1-5. TRBV21-1 counts as a pseudogene. The CDR3 is 15 residues long. The CDR3 region has the DNA TGTGCCAGCAGCAAAGGTCGCCGTCTCAATCAGCCCCAGCATTTT. Translating it yields CASSKGRRLNQPQHF.

The J gene is TRBJ2-1, the V gene TRBV3-1; the match to TRBD2 covers 12 bases. The CDR3 runs 14 residues. The germline V gene has CDR1 LGHDT and CDR2 YNNKEL (reference sequence). The junction had 2 bases not matched to a gene; V was cut back by 4 bases and J by 7 bases. CDR3 region: CASSPSGGGNEQFF. CDR3 nucleotide sequence: TGTGCCAGCAGCCCTAGCGGGGGGGGTAATGAGCAGTTCTTC.

The rearrangement links TRBV4-1 to TRBJ2-1; the match to TRBD2 covers 14 bases. The germline gives CDR1 MGHRA, CDR2 YSYEKL. V dropped 2 bases and J dropped 3; count of bases not matched to a gene: 9. The CDR3 extends over 19 amino acids. The CDR3 is CASSQLGLAGGNFYNEQFF. The CDR3 nucleotides are TGCGCCAGCAGCCAACTTGGACTAGCGGGAGGTAATTTCTACAATGAGCAGTTCTTC.

This clonotype was detected a few times. The chain employs TRBV6-2 or TRBV6-3 and TRBJ1-2, with unresolved D. The length of the CDR3 is 12 residues. V was clipped by 7 bases and J by 3 bases, with 9 bases between them. The germline gives CDR1 MNHEY, CDR2 SVGEGT. Here the CDR3 reads CASTRGHYGYTF. The CDR3 DNA reads as TGTGCCAGCACCCGCGGGCACTATGGCTACACCTTC.

This clonotype was observed many times. The chain joins TRBV19 to TRBJ2-3; possibly TRBD2 for D (5 bases). From germline, CDR1 is LNHDA and CDR2 SQIVND (reference sequence). V dropped 6 bases and J dropped 3 bases, with 10 bases sitting between them. The CDR3 loop spans 13 amino acids. The CDR3 bases are TGTGCCAGTAGCCGGGGAGCGACAGATACGCAGTATTTT. This encodes CASSRGATDTQYF.

This clonotype was observed at least ten times. The chain carries TRBV3-1 and TRBJ1-1; 7 positions match TRBD1. CDR1 is LGHDT, CDR2 YNNKEL, per germline (reference sequence). CDR3 length: 14 amino acids. V shed 2 bases and J 0 bases; nucleotides not matched to a gene: 0. This CDR3 is CASSQQGVNTEAFF. CDR3 coding DNA: TGTGCCAGCAGCCAACAGGGGGTGAACACTGAAGCTTTCTTT.

This clonotype was observed a handful of times. This chain links TRBV9 with TRBJ1-4; D is ambiguous. V lost 0 bases to trimming and J lost 0 bases, with 9 bases between them. Per germline, CDR1 SGDLS and CDR2 YYNGEE. The CDR3 spans 16 residues. The CDR3 nucleotides are TGTGCCAGCAGCGTAGATCTCCCGACAACTAATGAAAAACTGTTTTTT. Residues: CASSVDLPTTNEKLFF.

This chain links TRBV24-1 with TRBJ2-5; the D is unclear. Germline CDR1 reads KGHDR; CDR2 reads SFDVKD. V was trimmed by 2 bases and J by 2 bases, leaving 8 bases between them. The length of the CDR3 is 14 residues. CDR3 bases: TGTGCCACCAGTGATTCAGTAGGGCAAGAGACCCAGTACTTC. It translates to CATSDSVGQETQYF.

In this sample, this clonotype turned up a few times. The genes are TRBV5-1 and TRBJ1-4; 11 bases map to TRBD1. The V gene's germline CDR1 is SGHRS and CDR2 YFSETQ. CDR3 length equals 16 residues. V was clipped by 4 bases and J by 7 bases; unmatched bases: 9. Here the CDR3 DNA reads TGCGCCAGCAGCCTCAGGACAGGGGGCGCGAGTGAAAAACTGTTTTTT. Residues: CASSLRTGGASEKLFF.

This clonotype was seen a handful of times. The rearrangement uses TRBV15 and TRBJ2-1; 7 nucleotides align to TRBD1. Trimming removed 5 bases from V and 9 bases from J; junction bases left unmatched: 19. From germline, CDR1 is LNHNV and CDR2 YYDKDF (reference sequence). CDR3 length equals 17 residues. The CDR3 protein is CATSHPAGQGKGAEQFF. The CDR3 nucleotides are TGTGCCACCAGCCATCCGGCAGGGCAGGGGAAGGGGGCTGAGCAGTTCTTC.